Listed here are 22 T cell receptor beta chains from one sample, sequenced in a study of blood T cell repertoires in COVID-19. Measured with immunoSEQ multiplex PCR; TCRdb has only the in-frame clones, and not every one. The repertoire includes 200,000 to 300,000 clones, approximately 81% of them detected once, and 4.2% sits in the top ten. The sequenced sample consisted of peripheral blood. The receptors stem from a man aged 60-69 years with acute or convalescent COVID-19.

The chain combines TRBV11-2 with TRBJ1-6; maybe TRBD1 (6 bases). The ends were cut back, 1 base at V and 8 bases at J, with 15 bases in the middle. CDR3 length: 16 residues. Germline V gives CDR1 SGHAT, CDR2 FQNNGV. The CDR3 sequence is CASSLAAGDAYSPLHF. The CDR3, as DNA: TGTGCCAGCAGCTTAGCCGCAGGGGATGCCTATTCACCCCTCCACTTT. Together with reference TRBV11-2 and TRBJ1-6, the CDR3 gives the full variable domain: EAGVAQSPRYKIIEKRQSVAFWCNPISGHATLYWYQQILGQGPKLLIQFQNNGVVDDSQLPKDRFSAERLKGVDSTLKIQPAKLEDSAVYLCASSLAAGDAYSPLHFGNGTRLTVT.

Remarks on this clone: Mismatch with germline at one junction end may stem from a read error. The chain joins TRBV5-5 to TRBJ2-1; weak D call: TRBD1 (6 bases). The germline CDR1 and CDR2 sequences are SGHKS and YYEKEE (reference sequence). The CDR3 loop spans 12 amino acids. CDR3 DNA: TGTGCCAGCCTAGACAGGTATCATGACCAGTTCTTC. As protein: CASLDRYHDQFF.

This clone was counted between two and nine times. V usage is TRBV7-3 and J usage is TRBJ2-5, with 8 positions matching TRBD1. Losses at the gene ends were 5 bases for V and 0 bases for J; bases not matched to a gene: 2. The CDR3 spans 14 residues. Looked up from germline, CDR1 is SGHTA and CDR2 is FQGTGA. CDR3 nucleotides: TGTGCCAGCAGCGTGGACAGGGACCAAGAGACCCAGTACTTC. This sequence encodes CASSVDRDQETQYF.

The V gene is TRBV7-2, the J gene TRBJ1-1; the D is unclear. Deletions cut 3 bases from V and 0 bases from J, with 11 bases between. The CDR3 loop spans 15 amino acids. CDR1 is SGHTA, CDR2 FQGNSA, per germline. In nucleotides, the CDR3 is TGTGCCAGCAGCTTCCCCCGGGAAGTGAACACTGAAGCTTTCTTT. Protein sequence: CASSFPREVNTEAFF.

This sequence joins TRBV7-2 and TRBJ1-2, with 9 positions matching TRBD1. CDR1 and CDR2 from the germline V gene are SGHTA and FQGNSA. With 2 bases clipped from V and 2 bases from J, the junction kept 3 bases outside the gene matches. This CDR3 has 15 amino acids. The CDR3 loop reads CASSLLQGANYGYTF. The DNA of the CDR3 is TGTGCCAGCAGCTTATTACAGGGGGCGAACTATGGCTACACCTTC.

As to this clone: Germline is not matched at one junction end, which may reflect a read error. The rearrangement uses TRBV7-9 and TRBJ1-1, with TRBD1 matching over 8 bases. This CDR3 has 14 amino acids. Looked up from germline, CDR1 is SEHNR and CDR2 is FQNEAQ (reference sequence). DNA of the CDR3: TGTGCCAGCCGCTTGGACAGGGTCAACACTGAAGCTTTCTTT. Translation: CASRLDRVNTEAFF.

The V call is TRBV13, the J call TRBJ2-7, with TRBD1 matching 10 bases. Germline CDR1 PRHDT, CDR2 FYEKMQ (reference sequence). V was clipped by 5 bases and J by 5 bases; unmatched bases: 12. The CDR3 extends over 16 amino acids. CDR3 sequence reads: CASSRRPGQGTHEQYF. For the CDR3, the DNA is TGTGCCAGCAGCCGGCGGCCGGGACAGGGGACCCACGAGCAGTACTTC. The entire variable domain, with the rest obtained from reference TRBV13 and TRBJ2-7, is as follows: AAGVIQSPRHLIKEKRETATLKCYPIPRHDTVYWYQQGPGQDPQFLISFYEKMQSDKGSIPDRFSAQQFSDYHSELNMSSLELGDSALYFCASSRRPGQGTHEQYFGPGTRLTVT.

The chain has TRBV6-5 and TRBJ2-7; TRBD2 agrees at 9 bases. CDR1 and CDR2 from the germline V gene are MNHEY and SVGAGI. This CDR3 comprises 15 residues. The J segment lost 6 bases and the V segment lost 6 bases, leaving 12 bases of the junction unmatched. The CDR3 is CASRSPGLATGEQYF. CDR3 nucleotide sequence: TGTGCCAGCAGGTCACCGGGACTAGCAACGGGCGAGCAGTACTTC.

The genes are TRBV10-1 and TRBJ2-3; tentatively, D is TRBD2 (6 bases). CDR1 WNHNN and CDR2 SYGVQD come from the germline V gene (reference sequence). This CDR3 comprises 15 residues. V was pared by 0 bases and J by 5 bases, with 12 bases between. DNA for the CDR3: TGCGCCAGCAGTGAGTCAGGACTACGCAGAGATACGCAGTATTTT. Translation: CASSESGLRRDTQYF.

V is TRBV27 and J is TRBJ2-5, with TRBD1 matching over 8 bases. V lost 6 bases, J lost 5 bases, and 11 bases stayed unmatched. The CDR3 loop spans 15 amino acids. Germline V gene sequence: CDR1 MNHEY, CDR2 SMNVEV (reference sequence). CDR3 nucleotide sequence: TGTGCCAGCAGCCGAAGCAGGGGGCAAATGGAGACCCAGTACTTC. It yields the protein CASSRSRGQMETQYF.

The chain is built from TRBV27 and TRBJ1-1; TRBD1 agrees at 7 bases. The CDR3 length is 15 residues. Germline loops: CDR1 MNHEY, CDR2 SMNVEV (reference sequence). The V gene end was trimmed by 7 bases and the J gene end by 4 bases; junction bases not matched to a gene: 12. DNA of the CDR3: TGTGCCAGCACCACTCTCTCGGGGACAGTCACTGAAGCTTTCTTT. It encodes CASTTLSGTVTEAFF.

This chain uses TRBV5-1 with TRBJ2-7; 8 positions match TRBD1. V lost 1 base, J lost 6 bases, and 9 bases stayed unmatched. CDR3 length equals 15 residues. CDR1 SGHRS and CDR2 YFSETQ come from the germline V gene. CDR3 protein: CASSLNVGQGGEQYF. CDR3 DNA sequence: TGCGCCAGCAGCTTGAATGTCGGACAGGGCGGCGAGCAGTACTTC. Using reference TRBV5-1 and TRBJ2-7 for the parts outside the CDR3, the full variable domain is KAGVTQTPRYLIKTRGQQVTLSCSPISGHRSVSWYQQTPGQGLQFLFEYFSETQRNKGNFPGRFSGRQFSNSRSEMNVSTLELGDSALYLCASSLNVGQGGEQYFGPGTRLTVT.

CDR3 nucleotides: TGTGCCAGTAGTGCGGGGACAGGAACCTACGAGCAGTACTTC. It specifies CASSAGTGTYEQYF. This sequence joins TRBV19 and TRBJ2-7; 8 nucleotides align to TRBD1. V lost 5 bases, J lost 2 bases, and 5 bases stayed unmatched. This CDR3 spans 14 amino acids. The germline gives CDR1 LNHDA, CDR2 SQIVND (reference sequence).

This clone turned up a few times. The genes are TRBV7-9 and TRBJ2-2; D is unclear. Trimming took 4 bases from V and 0 from J, leaving 12 bases between them. The CDR3 consists of 16 residues. Germline CDR1 reads SEHNR; CDR2 reads FQNEAQ (reference sequence). CDR3 sequence reads: CASSWAALANTGELFF. CDR3 DNA: TGTGCCAGCAGCTGGGCCGCACTGGCGAACACCGGGGAGCTGTTTTTT.

The CDR3 DNA sequence: TGCGCCAGCAGCTTGGTGCCAGCGGGGGGACATCGCACCGGGGAGCTGTTTTTT. Protein: CASSLVPAGGHRTGELFF. This rearrangement joins TRBV5-1 to TRBJ2-2, with 9 bases lining up with TRBD2. CDR3 length: 18 amino acids. The V segment lost 0 bases and the J segment 4 bases; nucleotides outside the gene matches: 10. Looked up from germline, CDR1 is SGHRS and CDR2 is YFSETQ.

This rearrangement joins TRBV6-5 to TRBJ1-6; D remains unclear. This CDR3 region has 14 residues. CDR1 is MNHEY, CDR2 SVGAGI, per germline. Trimming left V 5 bases short and J 5 bases short, with 10 bases between. The CDR3 is CASSNIVDNSPLHF. CDR3 DNA sequence: TGTGCCAGCAGTAATATAGTTGATAATTCACCCCTCCACTTT.

This chain connects TRBV6-5 to TRBJ1-5, with D possibly matching TRBD1 (5 bases). Per germline, CDR1 MNHEY and CDR2 SVGAGI. Trimming shortened V by 0 bases and J by 7 bases, and 13 bases separated the two germline ends. The CDR3 consists of 15 residues. The CDR3 region is CASSYSQGKGQPQHF. DNA of the CDR3: TGTGCCAGCAGTTACTCGCAGGGAAAAGGACAGCCCCAGCATTTT.

This chain connects TRBV6-1 to TRBJ2-2; 7 bases fit TRBD2. The CDR3 is 13 residues long. V shed 5 bases, J shed 5 bases, and the junction held 2 bases outside the gene matches. The germline CDR1 and CDR2 sequences are MNHNS and SASEGT. The CDR3 DNA is TGTGCCAGCAGTTATAGCGGGACCGGGGAGCTGTTTTTT. The encoded protein is CASSYSGTGELFF.

This sequence joins TRBV6-6 and TRBJ2-3, with D uncertain. The CDR3 is 12 residues long. The V gene lost 4 bases and the J gene lost 2 bases, with 4 bases spanning the gap. CDR1 and CDR2 (germline): MNHNY, SVGAGI (reference sequence). CDR3 nucleotide sequence: TGTGCCAGCAGTTCCAACACAGATACGCAGTATTTT. Residues: CASSSNTDTQYF.

V and J are TRBV27 and TRBJ2-7, with D possibly TRBD2 on 5 matching bases. The CDR3 is 14 amino acids. V lost 6 bases and J 4 bases, leaving 16 bases between the germline ends. The germline V gene has CDR1 MNHEY and CDR2 SMNVEV (reference sequence). The DNA of the CDR3 is TGTGCCAGCAGGGCGGGCAGCCATATTTACGAGCAGTACTTC. This translates into CASRAGSHIYEQYF.

CDR3 residues: CASSQGVSTDTQYF. In nucleotides, the CDR3 is TGTGCCAGCAGCCAGGGGGTGTCAACAGATACGCAGTATTTT. The V and J genes are TRBV6-4 and TRBJ2-3, with 7 bases fitting TRBD1. The CDR3 length is 14 residues. Germline CDR1 MRHNA, CDR2 SNTAGT. V was clipped by 6 bases and J by 3 bases; unmatched bases: 6.

This rearrangement joins TRBV27 to TRBJ2-7, with D possibly TRBD1 on 6 matching bases. Germline V CDR1 and CDR2: MNHEY, SMNVEV (reference sequence). The CDR3 runs to 14 residues. V dropped 4 bases and J dropped 2 bases, with 12 bases sitting between them. The CDR3, as DNA: TGTGCCAGCAGTTCCAGGGGCCAGGCCTACGAGCAGTACTTC. Amino acids: CASSSRGQAYEQYF.